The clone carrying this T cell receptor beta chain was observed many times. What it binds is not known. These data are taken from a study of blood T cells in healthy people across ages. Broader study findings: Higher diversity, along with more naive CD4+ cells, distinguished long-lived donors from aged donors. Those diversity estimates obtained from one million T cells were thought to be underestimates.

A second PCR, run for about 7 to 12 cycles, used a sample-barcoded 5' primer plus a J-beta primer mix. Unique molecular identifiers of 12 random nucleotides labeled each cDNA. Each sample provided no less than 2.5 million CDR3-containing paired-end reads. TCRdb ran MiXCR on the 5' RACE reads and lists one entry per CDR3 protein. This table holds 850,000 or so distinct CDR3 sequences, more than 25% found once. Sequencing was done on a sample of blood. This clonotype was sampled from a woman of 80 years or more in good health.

CDR3 coding DNA: TGTGCCAGCAGCTTTCCCCGCGACGGATCCATGAACACTGAAGCTTTCTTT. Protein product: CASSFPRDGSMNTEAFF. The chain employs TRBV7-9 and TRBJ1-1, with D hard to call. This CDR3 spans 17 amino acids. In germline, CDR1 is SEHNR, CDR2 FQNEAQ (reference sequence). With 3 bases removed from V and 0 bases from J, the gap between germline ends came to 17 bases.